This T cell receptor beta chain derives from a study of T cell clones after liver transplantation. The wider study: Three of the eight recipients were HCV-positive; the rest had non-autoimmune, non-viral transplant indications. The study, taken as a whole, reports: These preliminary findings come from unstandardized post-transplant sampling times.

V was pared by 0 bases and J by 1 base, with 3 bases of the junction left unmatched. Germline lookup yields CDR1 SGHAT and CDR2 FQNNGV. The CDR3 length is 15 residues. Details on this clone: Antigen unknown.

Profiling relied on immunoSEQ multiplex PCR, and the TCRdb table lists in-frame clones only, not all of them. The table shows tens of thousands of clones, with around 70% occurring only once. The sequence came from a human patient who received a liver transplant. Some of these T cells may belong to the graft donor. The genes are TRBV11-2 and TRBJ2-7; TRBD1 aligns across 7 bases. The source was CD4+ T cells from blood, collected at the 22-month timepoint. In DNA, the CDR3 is TGTGCCAGCAGCTTAGAGACAGGGAGATCCTACGAGCAGTACTTC. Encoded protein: CASSLETGRSYEQYF.